Described below is a single T cell receptor beta chain sequence and its context. The antigen is undetermined. This sample was taken from a study of T cell responses to AZD1222 COVID-19 vaccine. Study-wide results and caveats: Clonal diversity may have been underestimated, and the donors were mostly white British, with more females than males.

Germline CDR1 is DFQATT and CDR2 is SNEGSKA (reference sequence). V was clipped by 6 bases and J by 9 bases, with 15 bases between them. The CDR3 contains 11 residues. This table comes from immunoSEQ multiplex PCR, and its TCRdb copy is limited to in-frame clones, with some not included. The sample lists approximately 180,000 clones, around nine tenths occurring once. This clonotype was sampled from an adult in good health. The V gene is TRBV20-1, the J gene TRBJ2-7; perhaps TRBD1 as D (6 bases). The sequencing here drew on peripheral blood, taken on day 0 of AZD1222 vaccination. The CDR3 loop reads CSAIQGVAQYF. The CDR3 DNA follows: TGCAGTGCGATACAGGGCGTTGCGCAGTACTTC.